The T cell receptor (beta chain) described here comes from a study of T cell responses to AZD1222 COVID-19 vaccine. Study findings and constraints: It was only six AZD1222 recipients who were seropositive at baseline.

With respect to this clone: Its antigen remains unknown.

Pooling was applied to second doses at about 4 or about 12 weeks. The CDR3 consists of 14 residues. Trimming took 7 bases from V and 5 from J; bases not matched to a gene: 9. Germline V gene data show CDR1 as MNHEY and CDR2 as SVGAGI. Sequencing used immunoSEQ multiplex PCR; TCRdb keeps in-frame clones, though not all of them. The profile shows 100,000 to 150,000 clones, roughly 91% of them singletons. This chain uses TRBV6-5 with TRBJ1-1, with 8 bases aligning to TRBD1. The material sequenced was peripheral blood, taken 28 days after the second AZD1222 dose. This TCR came from an adult who received the AZD1222 COVID-19 vaccine. CDR3 in amino acids: CASIWTGRVTEAFF. The CDR3, as DNA: TGTGCCAGCATCTGGACAGGGAGAGTGACTGAAGCTTTCTTT.